Listed here are 5 T cell receptor beta chains from one sample, sequenced in a study of human T cells and chemical hapten exposure. Time point denoted: pre-sensitization, week 0. Stated treatment: therapeutic diphenylcyclopropenone sensitization with weekly scalp DPC. Using its own MiXCR run on the RACE reads, TCRdb lists one record per CDR3 protein. The sample shows 250,000 or so distinct CDR3 sequences, around 7.7% of them seen only once. Source: whole blood, taken in connection with sensitization to the hapten diphenylcyclopropenone (DPC). These receptors originate from a man aged 18 to 30 with alopecia areata. Some clones in this sample may be carry-over from other donors' samples.

This clonotype was observed a handful of times. V is TRBV24-1 and J is TRBJ1-4, with D tentatively TRBD1 (5 bases). V lost 6 bases and J 4 bases, leaving 14 bases between the germline ends. The CDR3 contains 15 residues. Germline V gene lookup returns CDR1 KGHDR and CDR2 SFDVKD. CDR3 sequence reads: CATSSGLDINEKLFF. CDR3 DNA: TGTGCCACCAGTTCTGGCCTGGACATTAATGAAAAACTGTTTTTT.

The chain recombines TRBV18 with TRBJ2-2; D unresolved. This CDR3 has 15 residues. Germline loops: CDR1 KGHSH, CDR2 LQKENI. Between the trimmed V and J ends, which lost 2 bases and 4 bases, there was a span of 11 bases. CDR3 in DNA: TGTGCCAGCTCACCAACAGAAACACTCACCGGGGAGCTGTTTTTT. This codes for CASSPTETLTGELFF. Combining the CDR3 with reference TRBV18 and TRBJ2-2 gives the whole variable domain NAGVMQNPRHLVRRRGQEARLRCSPMKGHSHVYWYRQLPEEGLKFMVYLQKENIIDESGMPKERFSAEFPKEGPSILRIQQVVRGDSAAYFCASSPTETLTGELFFGEGSRLTVL.

This clonotype was picked up many times. CDR3 in amino acids: CASSFGQGSFYGYTF. The CDR3 DNA reads as TGTGCCAGCAGCTTTGGACAGGGGTCTTTCTATGGCTACACCTTC. The gene calls are TRBV7-2 and TRBJ1-2; 9 bases agree with TRBD1. Germline V lookup: CDR1 SGHTA, CDR2 FQGNSA. J gave up 4 bases and V 3 bases, and 6 bases lay outside the gene matches. The CDR3 contains 15 residues.

The chain employs TRBV3-2 and TRBJ2-7. TRBV3-2 is described as a pseudogene. The CDR3 loop spans 15 amino acids. CDR3 DNA: TGTGCCAGCAGCCAAGAGGTGGCACAGAACTACGAGCAGTACTTC. This codes for CASSQEVAQNYEQYF.

The J gene is TRBJ1-6, the V gene TRBV9; tentative D call: TRBD1 (5 bases). Trimming took 4 bases from V and 9 from J, leaving 14 bases between them. Per the germline V gene, CDR1 is SGDLS and CDR2 is YYNGEE. This CDR3 is 14 amino acids long. The CDR3 region is CASSSRAGRSPLHF. CDR3 nucleotide sequence: TGTGCCAGCAGCTCCAGGGCGGGGCGTTCACCCCTCCACTTT.